This T cell receptor (beta chain) stems from a study of T cells after yellow fever vaccination. Findings of the study overall: Subsequent to the booster, the majority of primary-vaccination clones reappeared (roughly 95% CD4, approximately 90% CD8). A weaker secondary response peaked on day 5, the primary on day 15. Any FACS-sorted repertoire could hold abundant clonotypes that contaminate it from the bulk population.

Making TCR cDNA involved 5'RACE template switching, which added UMIs and a universal primer site. MiXCR was run by TCRdb on the 5' RACE reads, yielding one entry per CDR3 protein. This table has 300,000 to 350,000 distinct CDR3 sequences, approximately 12% appearing once. The V gene end was trimmed by 2 bases and the J gene end by 4 bases; junction bases not matched to a gene: 9. The CDR3 loop spans 16 amino acids. From germline, CDR1 is DFQATT and CDR2 SNEGSKA (reference sequence). There are a few counts of this clonotype. What it recognizes is unknown. The J gene is TRBJ2-3, the V gene TRBV20-1; 10 nucleotides align to TRBD1. The sequence derives from a man aged 18 to 30 who received the YFV17D yellow fever vaccine. Specimen: CD4+ T cells sorted from PBMCs, collected 45 days after the yellow fever booster vaccination. The CDR3 sequence is CSARSLPGQGSDTQYF. The CDR3 nucleotides are TGCAGTGCTAGATCACTCCCGGGACAGGGGTCAGATACGCAGTATTTT.